Included here is one TCR beta chain sequence, with context. These data come from a study of control samples from healthy donors and cancer patients. The assay was immunoSEQ multiplex PCR, and TCRdb's table has in-frame clones only and misses some. The sample lists about 180,000 clones; 85% to 90% were seen once. The germline V gene has CDR1 DFQATT and CDR2 SNEGSKA (reference sequence). V was pared by 3 bases and J by 11 bases, with 3 bases of the junction left unmatched. CDR3 length equals 10 residues. V usage is TRBV20-1 and J usage is TRBJ1-1; 7 bases line up with TRBD1. The receptor was isolated from a woman aged 45-65 years in good health. The sequenced sample consisted of blood. This CDR3 reads CSARDRRAFF. CDR3 DNA sequence: TGCAGTGCTAGGGACAGGAGGGCTTTCTTT.